These 4 T cell receptor beta chains share one sample of origin, sequenced in a study of identical twins. TCRdb processed the 5' RACE reads anew with MiXCR; each CDR3 protein has one entry. The sample carries about 500,000 distinct CDR3 sequences, roughly an eighth recorded once. These data were also reused for a study on yellow fever vaccine responses in identical twins.

The sequenced sample consisted of CD4+ T cells sorted from blood. These receptors originate from a woman aged 18-35 years in good health.

This clonotype has a handful of counts. The rearrangement uses TRBV7-6 and TRBJ2-5; D could derive from TRBD1 or TRBD2 (5 bases each). Trimming stripped 2 bases from V and 4 bases from J, with 20 bases between. Germline CDR1 SGHVS, CDR2 FNYEAQ. The CDR3 sequence is 17 residues long. CDR3 residues: CASSLSVWGPGRETQYF. DNA of the CDR3: TGTGCCAGCAGCTTAAGCGTCTGGGGCCCGGGGAGAGAGACCCAGTACTTC.

The CDR3 here is CSATKAGLYEQYF. For the CDR3, the DNA is TGCAGTGCTACCAAAGCGGGCCTCTACGAGCAGTACTTC. V and J are TRBV20-1 and TRBJ2-7, with D possibly TRBD2 on 6 matching bases. Deletions cut 4 bases from V and 3 bases from J, with 13 bases between. Germline loops: CDR1 DFQATT, CDR2 SNEGSKA (reference sequence). This CDR3 region has 13 residues.

The CDR3 coding sequence is TGCAGTGCTAGATTAACCAAAACTAGCACAGATACGCAGTATTTT. This codes for CSARLTKTSTDTQYF. The rearrangement joins TRBV20-1 to TRBJ2-3; D is unclear. V lost 2 bases, J lost 0 bases, and 12 bases lay in between. Germline loops: CDR1 DFQATT, CDR2 SNEGSKA (reference sequence). The CDR3 extends over 15 amino acids.

This clonotype was seen only a few times. The chain combines TRBV5-1 with TRBJ2-5, with D possibly matching TRBD1 (6 bases). The ends were cut back, 5 bases at V and 0 bases at J, with 14 bases in the middle. The germline CDR1 and CDR2 sequences are SGHRS and YFSETQ. The CDR3 is 15 residues long. CDR3 sequence reads: CASSLPGTNQETQYF. The CDR3 region has the DNA TGCGCCAGCAGTCTACCTGGGACAAACCAAGAGACCCAGTACTTC. Variable domain in full (rest from reference TRBV5-1 and TRBJ2-5): KAGVTQTPRYLIKTRGQQVTLSCSPISGHRSVSWYQQTPGQGLQFLFEYFSETQRNKGNFPGRFSGRQFSNSRSEMNVSTLELGDSALYLCASSLPGTNQETQYFGPGTRLLVL.